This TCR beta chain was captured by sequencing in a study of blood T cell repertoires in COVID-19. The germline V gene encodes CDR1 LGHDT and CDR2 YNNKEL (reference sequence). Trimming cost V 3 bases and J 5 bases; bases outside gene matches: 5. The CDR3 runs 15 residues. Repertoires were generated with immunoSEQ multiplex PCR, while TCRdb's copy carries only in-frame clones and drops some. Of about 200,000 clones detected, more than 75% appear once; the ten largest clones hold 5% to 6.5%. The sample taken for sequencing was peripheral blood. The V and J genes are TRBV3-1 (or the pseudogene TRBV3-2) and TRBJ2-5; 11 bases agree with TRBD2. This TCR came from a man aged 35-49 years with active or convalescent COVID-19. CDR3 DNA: TGTGCCAGCAGCCATAGCGGGGGGGCCGGTGAGACCCAGTACTTC. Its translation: CASSHSGGAGETQYF.